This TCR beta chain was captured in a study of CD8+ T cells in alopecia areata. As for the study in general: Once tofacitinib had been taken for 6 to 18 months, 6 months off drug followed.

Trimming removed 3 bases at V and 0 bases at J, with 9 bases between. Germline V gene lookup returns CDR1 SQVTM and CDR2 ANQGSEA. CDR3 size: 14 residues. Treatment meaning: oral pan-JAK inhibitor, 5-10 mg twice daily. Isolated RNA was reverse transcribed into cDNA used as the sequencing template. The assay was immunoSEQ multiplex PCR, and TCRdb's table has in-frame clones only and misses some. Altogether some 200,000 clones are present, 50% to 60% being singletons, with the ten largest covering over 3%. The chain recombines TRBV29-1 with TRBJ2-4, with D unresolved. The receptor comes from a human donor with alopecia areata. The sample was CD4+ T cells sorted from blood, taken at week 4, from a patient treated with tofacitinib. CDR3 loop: CSVEGKLAKNIQYF. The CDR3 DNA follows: TGCAGCGTTGAGGGTAAACTAGCCAAAAACATTCAGTACTTC.